These 25 T cell receptor beta chains were all obtained from the same sample, sequenced in a study of shared clonotypes between healthy human individuals (dated by TCRdb to the early 2020s). Preparation of the library involved the immunoSEQ multiplex PCR assay. Sourced from immuneACCESS, this table was stored by TCRdb with only in-frame sequences that have V and J called. A share of the clones is absent; for the studies checked, an unresolved V gene accounts for under half, and the remainder has no known explanation. Within this sample are 2 million to 2.5 million clones, with approximately 96% of them counted one time only. The top ten clones comprise approximately 0.13% of the sample. The specimen sequenced was naive CD4+ T cells sorted from blood. The cell subset or site label corresponds to: CD45RA+ positively selected. The receptor source for this set is a man between 18 and 35 years old in good health.

V usage is TRBV6-5 and J usage is TRBJ1-3; no definite D call. The ends were cut back, 6 bases at V and 4 bases at J, with 13 bases in the middle. Germline V gene lookup returns CDR1 MNHEY and CDR2 SVGAGI. This CDR3 region has 14 residues. The CDR3 nucleotides read TGTGCCAGCAGCCCAGGTGTAAGAGGAAACACCATATATTTT. Its protein is CASSPGVRGNTIYF.

The chain couples TRBV5-4 to TRBJ2-3, with D unresolved. CDR1 is SGHNT and CDR2 is YYREEE in the germline V gene (reference sequence). V was trimmed by 6 bases and J by 0 bases, leaving 17 bases between them. The CDR3 totals 16 residues. The CDR3 nucleotides are TGTGCCAGCACCGCCGTGGGCGCCTCTAGCACAGATACGCAGTATTTT. Its protein product is CASTAVGASSTDTQYF.

The J gene is TRBJ2-7, the V gene TRBV18; 8 nucleotides agree with TRBD1. There are 16 residues in the CDR3. V gave up 3 bases and J gave up 7 bases; unmatched junction bases: 14. Germline CDR1 and CDR2: KGHSH and LQKENI. CDR3 bases: TGTGCCAGCTCACCGATCGGGACAGGACTGGGAAGAGAGCAGTACTTC. Its translation: CASSPIGTGLGREQYF.

The gene calls are TRBV2 and TRBJ2-7; TRBD1 aligns across 12 bases. From germline, CDR1 is SNHLY and CDR2 FYNNEI. The CDR3 loop spans 13 amino acids. J lost 7 bases, V lost 5 bases, and 3 bases had no gene match. The CDR3 nucleotides read TGTGCCAGCAGTAGGGACAGGGGGCGTGAGCAGTACTTC. The encoded protein is CASSRDRGREQYF.

This clone occurred a few times. In the same sample, other DNA sequences code for this CDR3. The V and J genes are TRBV28 and TRBJ1-2; tentative D call: TRBD1 (5 bases). Per the germline V gene, CDR1 is MDHEN and CDR2 is SYDVKM. This CDR3 is 13 amino acids long. Between the trimmed V and J ends, which lost 6 bases and 5 bases, there was a span of 13 bases. In nucleotides, the CDR3 is TGTGCCAGCAGCCCACCGGGACGGTATGGCTACACCTTC. It translates to CASSPPGRYGYTF.

This clone was detected once. V usage is TRBV4-3 and J usage is TRBJ2-7, with TRBD2 identical over 8 bases. Germline V CDR1 and CDR2: LGHNA, YSLEER. The CDR3 is 15 residues long. The V segment lost 2 bases and the J segment 2 bases; nucleotides outside the gene matches: 5. CDR3: CASSQFQLAAYEQYF. CDR3 coding DNA: TGCGCCAGCAGCCAATTCCAACTAGCGGCCTACGAGCAGTACTTC.

The V gene is TRBV5-1, the J gene TRBJ2-7; 12 nucleotides line up with TRBD1. The CDR3 consists of 15 residues. CDR1 is SGHRS and CDR2 is YFSETQ in the germline V gene. V was clipped by 0 bases and J by 5 bases; unmatched bases: 3. CDR3 nucleotides: TGCGCCAGCAGCTTGGTCGGGACAGGGGGCAACGAGCAGTACTTC. Translation: CASSLVGTGGNEQYF.

The rearrangement links TRBV4-1 to TRBJ2-1; unclear D gene. The CDR3 extends over 16 amino acids. Germline-derived CDR1 and CDR2 are MGHRA and YSYEKL. Trimming left V 0 bases short and J 3 bases short, with 12 bases between. CDR3 sequence (DNA): TGCGCCAGCAGCCAAGAGCCCCCGACCTTCTACAATGAGCAGTTCTTC. Translation: CASSQEPPTFYNEQFF.

This clone was observed once. The CDR3 DNA sequence: TGTGCCAGCAGCTTAGCCCGACTAGCGGGTTACAATGAGCAGTTCTTC. It yields the protein CASSLARLAGYNEQFF. V and J are TRBV11-2 and TRBJ2-1; 10 nucleotides align to TRBD2. There are 16 residues in the CDR3. Germline V gene lookup returns CDR1 SGHAT and CDR2 FQNNGV. With 1 base clipped from V and 4 bases from J, the junction kept 4 bases outside the gene matches.

The chain links TRBV19 to TRBJ1-5, with a weak D call TRBD1 (5 bases). Trimming took off 8 bases at V and 6 bases at J, with 17 bases between the two ends. Germline CDR1 LNHDA, CDR2 SQIVND (reference sequence). The CDR3 is 14 amino acids. CDR3 protein: CASGWDGILQPQHF. The CDR3 DNA reads as TGTGCCAGTGGGTGGGACGGAATCCTTCAGCCCCAGCATTTT.

This chain uses TRBV19 with TRBJ1-5; D ambiguous. The V gene's germline CDR1 is LNHDA and CDR2 SQIVND (reference sequence). This CDR3 contains 15 residues. V lost 5 bases, J lost 6 bases, and 17 bases lay in between. The CDR3 loop is CASSFRPGTAQPQHF. The CDR3 DNA reads TGTGCCAGTAGTTTCCGACCCGGTACGGCTCAGCCCCAGCATTTT.

Notes on this clone: Since no conserved phenylalanine or tryptophan closes the CDR3, a read error is the likely cause. The limits of the CDR3 on the DNA are not certain, so only TCRdb's listed CDR3 is given. J is TRBJ1-4 and V is TRBV6-1; TRBD1, as called in the table, went unchecked against the DNA. Germline loops: CDR1 MNHNS, CDR2 SASEGT. The CDR3 adds up to 14 amino acids, both ends counted. CDR3 region: CASSEAGQTGQFYD.

The table lists this clone with a few counts. The chain couples TRBV2 to TRBJ1-6; perhaps TRBD1 as D (5 bases). Germline CDR1 and CDR2: SNHLY and FYNNEI. Trimming cost V 7 bases and J 14 bases, with 15 bases left between them. This CDR3 is 12 amino acids long. In DNA, the CDR3 is TGTGCCAGCAACGAACTAACGGGGGCCCTCCACTTT. It translates to CASNELTGALHF.

The chain employs TRBV7-9 and TRBJ2-7; D call uncertain. The CDR3 runs 12 residues. CDR1 SEHNR and CDR2 FQNEAQ come from the germline V gene (reference sequence). With 4 bases removed from V and 3 bases from J, the gap between germline ends came to 7 bases. DNA of the CDR3: TGTGCCAGCAGCTCGTCACTCTACGAGCAGTACTTC. Amino acid sequence: CASSSSLYEQYF.

V usage is TRBV10-1 and J usage is TRBJ1-5; possible D gene TRBD1, 5 bases. The CDR3 spans 11 residues. Trimming cost V 3 bases and J 9 bases, with 6 bases left between them. The germline CDR1 and CDR2 sequences are WNHNN and SYGVQD (reference sequence). CDR3 sequence (DNA): TGCGCCAGCAGTGATGGGGGGCCCCAGCATTTT. The encoded protein is CASSDGGPQHF.

The J gene is TRBJ2-1, the V gene TRBV4-2; 8 positions agree with TRBD2. CDR1 LGHNA and CDR2 YNFKEQ come from the germline V gene. There are 15 residues in the CDR3. V trimming: 6 bases; J trimming: 4 bases; junction bases outside the gene matches: 8. This CDR3 is CASSRPGLEYNEQFF. Here the CDR3 DNA reads TGTGCCAGCAGTCGCCCGGGACTAGAATACAATGAGCAGTTCTTC.

The CDR3 sequence: CASSDSGASYEQYF. The DNA of the CDR3 is TGCGCCAGCAGTGACTCCGGGGCCTCCTACGAGCAGTACTTC. The chain links TRBV10-1 to TRBJ2-7; TRBD1 or TRBD2 may be the D gene (5 bases each). CDR3 length: 14 amino acids. V dropped 3 bases and J dropped 0 bases, with 9 bases sitting between them. CDR1 and CDR2 (germline): WNHNN, SYGVQD (reference sequence).

Concerning this clone itself: Other nucleotide sequences in the sample specify the same CDR3. CDR3 amino acids: CASSSPNTEAFF. The CDR3 DNA reads as TGTGCCAGCAGTTCACCGAACACTGAAGCTTTCTTT. The J gene is TRBJ1-1, the V gene TRBV6-5, with D unclear. The CDR3 is made up of 12 amino acids. Germline CDR1 reads MNHEY; CDR2 reads SVGAGI. Trimming removed 4 bases at V and 1 base at J, with 4 bases between.

V usage is TRBV6-8 and J usage is TRBJ1-6, with a possible D match to TRBD1 (6 bases). The germline V gene encodes CDR1 MNHGY and CDR2 SAAAGT. The V and J ends lost 5 bases and 9 bases respectively, with 14 bases between them. The CDR3 length is 14 residues. CDR3 in amino acids: CASSEGSRGSPLHF. The CDR3 DNA sequence: TGTGCCAGCAGTGAAGGTAGCAGGGGTTCACCCCTCCACTTT.

CDR3 region: CASSWTVANQPQHF. The DNA of the CDR3 is TGTGCCAGCAGCTGGACAGTCGCCAATCAGCCCCAGCATTTT. The rearrangement uses TRBV28 and TRBJ1-5; possibly TRBD1 for D (6 bases). The V end lost 6 bases, the J end lost 3 bases, and 12 bases lay between the germline ends. The CDR3 extends over 14 amino acids. CDR1 is MDHEN and CDR2 is SYDVKM in the germline V gene.

Remarks on this clone: The same CDR3 can be traced to other DNA sequences in this sample. The chain is built from TRBV28 and TRBJ2-7; D tentatively reads TRBD1 or TRBD2 (6 bases each). CDR1 is MDHEN, CDR2 SYDVKM, per germline. The CDR3 loop spans 14 amino acids. The V gene lost 3 bases and the J gene lost 0 bases, with 9 bases spanning the gap. This CDR3 is CASSLWGASYEQYF. In DNA form, the CDR3 reads TGTGCCAGCAGTTTGTGGGGGGCCTCCTACGAGCAGTACTTC. Using reference TRBV28 and TRBJ2-7 for the parts outside the CDR3, the full variable domain is DVKVTQSSRYLVKRTGEKVFLECVQDMDHENMFWYRQDPGLGLRLIYFSYDVKMKEKGDIPEGYSVSREKKERFSLILESASTNQTSMYLCASSLWGASYEQYFGPGTRLTVT.

This chain links TRBV7-9 with TRBJ2-5; D remains unclear. The CDR3 runs to 13 residues. Germline CDR1 reads SEHNR; CDR2 reads FQNEAQ (reference sequence). The V and J ends lost 5 bases and 3 bases respectively, with 10 bases between them. The CDR3 sequence: CASSMWSEETQYF. The CDR3 DNA sequence: TGTGCCAGCAGCATGTGGAGTGAAGAGACCCAGTACTTC. The full variable domain, completed using reference TRBV7-9 and TRBJ2-5, is DTGVSQNPRHKITKRGQNVTFRCDPISEHNRLYWYRQTLGQGPEFLTYFQNEAQLEKSRLLSDRFSAERPKGSFSTLEIQRTEQGDSAMYLCASSMWSEETQYFGPGTRLLVL.

The chain recombines TRBV7-9 with TRBJ2-7; 9 nucleotides match TRBD2. CDR3 length: 16 residues. CDR1 is SEHNR, CDR2 FQNEAQ, per germline (reference sequence). J gave up 4 bases and V 5 bases, and 12 bases lay outside the gene matches. CDR3: CASSPPAREGLYEQYF. The CDR3 region has the DNA TGTGCCAGCAGCCCCCCTGCGCGGGAGGGCCTTTACGAGCAGTACTTC. Filled out from reference TRBV7-9 and TRBJ2-7, the complete variable domain reads DTGVSQNPRHKITKRGQNVTFRCDPISEHNRLYWYRQTLGQGPEFLTYFQNEAQLEKSRLLSDRFSAERPKGSFSTLEIQRTEQGDSAMYLCASSPPAREGLYEQYFGPGTRLTVT.

The chain uses TRBV29-1 and TRBJ1-2; no clear D. The CDR3 runs to 12 residues. The V and J ends lost 4 bases and 8 bases respectively, with 14 bases between them. Germline assignment: CDR1 SQVTM and CDR2 ANQGSEA. The CDR3 here is CSVGLTVGGYTF. In DNA form, the CDR3 reads TGCAGCGTTGGGCTGACGGTGGGGGGCTACACCTTC.

Worth noting for this clone: This CDR3 is also generated by other DNA sequences in the sample. V is TRBV7-9 and J is TRBJ2-5; a weak D match, TRBD1 (6 bases). CDR3 length equals 14 residues. V lost 1 base, J lost 1 base, and 7 bases lay in between. CDR1 is SEHNR, CDR2 FQNEAQ, per germline (reference sequence). The CDR3: CASSLGRGQETQYF. Written as DNA, the CDR3 is TGTGCCAGCAGCTTAGGCAGGGGCCAAGAGACCCAGTACTTC.